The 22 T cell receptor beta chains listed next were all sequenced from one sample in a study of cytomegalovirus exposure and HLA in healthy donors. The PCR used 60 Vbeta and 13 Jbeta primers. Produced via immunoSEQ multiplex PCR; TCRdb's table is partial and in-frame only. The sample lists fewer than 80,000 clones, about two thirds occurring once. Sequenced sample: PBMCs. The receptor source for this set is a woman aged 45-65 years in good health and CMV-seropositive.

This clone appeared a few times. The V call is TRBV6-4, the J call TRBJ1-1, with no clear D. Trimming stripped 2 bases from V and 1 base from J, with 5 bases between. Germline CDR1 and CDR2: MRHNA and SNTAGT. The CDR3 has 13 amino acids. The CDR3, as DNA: TGTGCCAGCAGTGACACATGGAACACTGAAGCTTTCTTT. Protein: CASSDTWNTEAFF.

CDR3 DNA sequence: TGCGCCAGCAGCTTCGGCAGGGCGGACGGCTACACCTTC. It yields the protein CASSFGRADGYTF. V usage is TRBV5-1 and J usage is TRBJ1-2, with a tentative D call TRBD1 (5 bases). This CDR3 spans 13 amino acids. From germline, CDR1 is SGHRS and CDR2 YFSETQ. V lost 2 bases, J lost 8 bases, and 13 bases lay in between. Filled out from reference TRBV5-1 and TRBJ1-2, the complete variable domain reads KAGVTQTPRYLIKTRGQQVTLSCSPISGHRSVSWYQQTPGQGLQFLFEYFSETQRNKGNFPGRFSGRQFSNSRSEMNVSTLELGDSALYLCASSFGRADGYTFGSGTRLTVV.

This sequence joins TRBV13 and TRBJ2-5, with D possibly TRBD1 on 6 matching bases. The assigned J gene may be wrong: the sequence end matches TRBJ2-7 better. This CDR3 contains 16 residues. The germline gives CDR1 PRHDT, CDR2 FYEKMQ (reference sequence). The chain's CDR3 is CASSFTGYGDRYEQYF. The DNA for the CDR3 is TGTGCCAGCAGTTTTACAGGGTACGGGGACCGCTACGAGCAGTACTTC.

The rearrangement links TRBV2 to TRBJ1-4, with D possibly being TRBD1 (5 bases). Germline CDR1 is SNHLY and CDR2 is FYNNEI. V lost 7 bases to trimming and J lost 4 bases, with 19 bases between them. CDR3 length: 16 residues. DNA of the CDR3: TGTGCCAGCATTAGGACTCGGACGGGACTTAATGAAAAACTGTTTTTT. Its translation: CASIRTRTGLNEKLFF.

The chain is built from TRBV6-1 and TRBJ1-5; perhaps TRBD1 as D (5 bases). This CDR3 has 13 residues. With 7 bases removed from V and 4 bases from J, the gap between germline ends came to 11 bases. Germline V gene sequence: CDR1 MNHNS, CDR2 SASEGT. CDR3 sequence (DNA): TGTGCCAGCACCTGGACATCAAATCAGCCCCAGCATTTT. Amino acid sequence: CASTWTSNQPQHF.

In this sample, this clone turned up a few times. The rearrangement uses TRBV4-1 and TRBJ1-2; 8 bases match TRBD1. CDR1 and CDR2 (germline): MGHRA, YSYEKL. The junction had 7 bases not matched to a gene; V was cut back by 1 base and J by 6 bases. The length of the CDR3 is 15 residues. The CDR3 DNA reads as TGCGCCAGCAGCCAAGGACTTGGGACAGGCGATGGCTACACCTTC. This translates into CASSQGLGTGDGYTF.

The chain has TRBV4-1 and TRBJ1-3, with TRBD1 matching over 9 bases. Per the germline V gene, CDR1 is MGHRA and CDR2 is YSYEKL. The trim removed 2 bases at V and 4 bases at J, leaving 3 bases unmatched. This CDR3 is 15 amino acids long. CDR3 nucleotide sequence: TGCGCCAGCAGCCAAAACAGGGGGCGAGGAAACACCATATATTTT. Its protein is CASSQNRGRGNTIYF.

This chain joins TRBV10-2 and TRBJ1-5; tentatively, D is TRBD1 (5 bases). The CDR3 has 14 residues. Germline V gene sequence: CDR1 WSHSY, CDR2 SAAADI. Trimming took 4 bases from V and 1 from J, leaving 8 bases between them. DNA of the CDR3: TGCGCCAGCAGTGGGGGGGAGAGCAATCAGCCCCAGCATTTT. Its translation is CASSGGESNQPQHF.

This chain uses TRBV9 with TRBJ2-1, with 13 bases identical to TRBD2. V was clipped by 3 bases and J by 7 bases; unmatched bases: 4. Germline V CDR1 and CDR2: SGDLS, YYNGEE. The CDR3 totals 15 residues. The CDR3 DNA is TGTGCCAGCAGCGAACTAGCGGGGGGGCCGAATGAGCAGTTCTTC. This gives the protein CASSELAGGPNEQFF.

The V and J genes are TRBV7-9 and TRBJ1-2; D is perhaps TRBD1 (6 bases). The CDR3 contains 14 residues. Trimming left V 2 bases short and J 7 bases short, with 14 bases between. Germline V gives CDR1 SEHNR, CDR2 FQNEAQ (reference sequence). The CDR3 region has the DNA TGTGCCAGCAGCTTAAAGGGGACATTTAGTGGCTACACCTTC. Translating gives CASSLKGTFSGYTF.

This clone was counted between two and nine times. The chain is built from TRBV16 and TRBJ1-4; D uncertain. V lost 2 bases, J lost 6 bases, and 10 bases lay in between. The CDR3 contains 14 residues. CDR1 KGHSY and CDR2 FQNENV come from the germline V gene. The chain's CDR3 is CASSQNLEDEKLFF. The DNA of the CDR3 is TGTGCCAGCAGCCAAAATCTAGAGGATGAAAAACTGTTTTTT.

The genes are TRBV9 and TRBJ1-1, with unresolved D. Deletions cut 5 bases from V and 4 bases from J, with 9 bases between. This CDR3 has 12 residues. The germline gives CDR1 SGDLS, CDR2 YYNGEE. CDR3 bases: TGTGCCAGCAGACGGGATGGCACTGAAGCTTTCTTT. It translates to CASRRDGTEAFF. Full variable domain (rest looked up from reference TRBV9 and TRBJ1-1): DSGVTQTPKHLITATGQRVTLRCSPRSGDLSVYWYQQSLDQGLQFLIQYYNGEERAKGNILERFSAQQFPDLHSELNLSSLELGDSALYFCASRRDGTEAFFGQGTRLTVV.

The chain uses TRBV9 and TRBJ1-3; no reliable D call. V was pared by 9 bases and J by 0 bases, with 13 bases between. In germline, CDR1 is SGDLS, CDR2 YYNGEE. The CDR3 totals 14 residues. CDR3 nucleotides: TGTGCCACCGGACGGGAGCTCTCTGGAAACACCATATATTTT. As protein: CATGRELSGNTIYF.

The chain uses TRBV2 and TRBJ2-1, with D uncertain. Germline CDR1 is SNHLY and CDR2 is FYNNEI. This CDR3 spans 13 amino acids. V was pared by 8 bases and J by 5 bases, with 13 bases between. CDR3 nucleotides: TGTGCCAGCTGGCCGTTGGAGCACAATGAGCAGTTCTTC. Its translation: CASWPLEHNEQFF.

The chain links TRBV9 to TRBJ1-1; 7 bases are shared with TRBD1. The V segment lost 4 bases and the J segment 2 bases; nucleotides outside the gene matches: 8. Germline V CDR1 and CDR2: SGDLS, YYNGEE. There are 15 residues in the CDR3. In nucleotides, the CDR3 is TGTGCCAGCAGCACCTGGACAGGCCTAAACACTGAAGCTTTCTTT. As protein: CASSTWTGLNTEAFF.

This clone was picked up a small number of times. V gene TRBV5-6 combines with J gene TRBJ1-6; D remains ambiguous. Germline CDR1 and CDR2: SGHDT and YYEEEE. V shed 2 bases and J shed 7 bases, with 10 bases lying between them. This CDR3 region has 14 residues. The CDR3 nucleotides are TGTGCCAGCAGCTTTTTGAGGGAGAATTCACCCCTCCACTTT. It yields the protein CASSFLRENSPLHF.

The CDR3 protein is CASTSQGSAYGYTF. The CDR3 DNA follows: TGTGCCAGCACCTCCCAGGGGTCCGCCTATGGCTACACCTTC. The chain uses TRBV4-2 and TRBJ1-2; D perhaps matches TRBD1 (6 bases). Germline CDR1 is LGHNA and CDR2 is YNFKEQ. V shed 7 bases and J shed 4 bases, with 16 bases lying between them. The CDR3 length is 14 residues.

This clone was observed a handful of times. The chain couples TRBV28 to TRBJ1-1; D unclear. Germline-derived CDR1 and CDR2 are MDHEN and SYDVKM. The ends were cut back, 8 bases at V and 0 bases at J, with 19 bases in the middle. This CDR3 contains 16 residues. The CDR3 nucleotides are TGTGCCAGCCCGGGCACGACGGGAGAAATGAACACTGAAGCTTTCTTT. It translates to CASPGTTGEMNTEAFF.

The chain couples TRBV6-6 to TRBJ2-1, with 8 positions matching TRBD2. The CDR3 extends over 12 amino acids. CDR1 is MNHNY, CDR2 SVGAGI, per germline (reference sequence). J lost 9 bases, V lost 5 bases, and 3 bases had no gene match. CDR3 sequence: CASSPREGEQFF. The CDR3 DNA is TGTGCCAGCAGTCCACGGGAGGGTGAGCAGTTCTTC.

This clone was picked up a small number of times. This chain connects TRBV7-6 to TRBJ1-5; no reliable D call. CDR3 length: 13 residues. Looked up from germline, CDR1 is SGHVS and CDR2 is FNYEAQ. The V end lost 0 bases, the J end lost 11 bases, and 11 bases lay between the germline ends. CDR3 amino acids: CASSLAPFSAQHF. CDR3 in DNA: TGTGCCAGCAGCTTAGCGCCGTTTTCGGCCCAGCATTTT.

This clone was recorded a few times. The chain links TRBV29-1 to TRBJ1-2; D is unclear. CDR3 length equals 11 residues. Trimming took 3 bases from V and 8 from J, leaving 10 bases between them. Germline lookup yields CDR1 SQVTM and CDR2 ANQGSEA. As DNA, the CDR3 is TGCAGCGTTGATGCCGCGGAGGGCTACACCTTC. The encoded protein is CSVDAAEGYTF.

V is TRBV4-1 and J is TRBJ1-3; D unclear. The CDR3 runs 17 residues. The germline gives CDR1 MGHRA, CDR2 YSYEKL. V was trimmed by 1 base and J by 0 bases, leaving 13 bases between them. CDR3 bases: TGCGCCAGCAGCCAAGTCAGGATTCTGAGCTCTGGAAACACCATATATTTT. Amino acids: CASSQVRILSSGNTIYF.